Below, 17 T cell receptor beta chains from the same sample are listed, as sequenced in a study of cytomegalovirus exposure and HLA in healthy donors. A multiplex PCR was run with 60 Vbeta primers and 13 Jbeta primers. Assay used: immunoSEQ multiplex PCR; TCRdb lists only in-frame clones, some missing. The sample comprises fewer than 250,000 clones, roughly 82% of which are singletons, and about 6.1% rests with the top ten. Specimen: PBMCs. The receptors here all came from a man in his forties in good health and CMV-seropositive.

The chain combines TRBV7-8 with TRBJ2-1; no reliable D call. Germline assignment: CDR1 SGHVS and CDR2 FQNEAQ. This CDR3 spans 13 amino acids. Trimming removed 5 bases from V and 6 bases from J, with 11 bases in between. The CDR3 DNA reads TGTGCCAGCAGCCTCCCTGGGCGCAATGAGCAGTTCTTC. Protein sequence: CASSLPGRNEQFF.

This sequence joins TRBV7-6 and TRBJ2-1, with D perhaps matching TRBD2 (6 bases). The V and J ends lost 1 base and 6 bases respectively, with 10 bases between them. Per the germline V gene, CDR1 is SGHVS and CDR2 is FNYEAQ. The CDR3 contains 14 residues. In nucleotides, the CDR3 is TGTGCCAGCAGCTTAGGGGTGGGGGGCAATGAGCAGTTCTTC. Its protein product is CASSLGVGGNEQFF.

The chain is built from TRBV6-5 and TRBJ1-1, with no clear D. The germline V gene has CDR1 MNHEY and CDR2 SVGAGI. The length of the CDR3 is 14 residues. V lost 6 bases to trimming and J lost 1 base, with 12 bases between them. As DNA, the CDR3 is TGTGCCAGCAGCCCCAAGGCAGGGAACACTGAAGCTTTCTTT. Amino acid sequence: CASSPKAGNTEAFF.

The J gene is TRBJ1-4, the V gene TRBV7-2, with 9 bases aligning to TRBD1. The CDR3 runs 15 residues. Germline V CDR1 and CDR2: SGHTA, FQGNSA. V lost 4 bases, J lost 8 bases, and 8 bases stayed unmatched. CDR3 DNA sequence: TGTGCCAGCAGCTATAACAGGGGGCAGAGGGAAAAACTGTTTTTT. This translates into CASSYNRGQREKLFF.

The V and J genes are TRBV29-1 and TRBJ2-5, with D possibly being TRBD2 (5 bases). The length of the CDR3 is 12 residues. Trimming removed 7 bases at V and 4 bases at J, with 13 bases between. The germline V gene has CDR1 SQVTM and CDR2 ANQGSEA. CDR3 nucleotide sequence: TGCAGCGCCCGAAACCGGGGAGAGACCCAGTACTTC. It is translated as CSARNRGETQYF.

This sequence joins TRBV7-6 and TRBJ1-1; D is ambiguous. The V gene lost 1 base and the J gene lost 4 bases, with 10 bases spanning the gap. The CDR3 spans 14 residues. CDR1 is SGHVS, CDR2 FNYEAQ, per germline. The CDR3 here is CASSLVAGTTEAFF. CDR3 DNA: TGTGCCAGCAGCTTAGTAGCGGGTACCACTGAAGCTTTCTTT.

The V call is TRBV11-3, the J call TRBJ2-1; 14 positions match TRBD2. The J segment lost 10 bases and the V segment lost 3 bases, leaving 5 bases of the junction unmatched. Looked up from germline, CDR1 is SGHNT and CDR2 is YENEEA. The CDR3 totals 15 residues. The CDR3 nucleotides read TGTGCCAGCAGCTTGGGACTAGCGGGAGTCTCGGAGCAGTTCTTC. This sequence encodes CASSLGLAGVSEQFF.

This chain links TRBV19 with TRBJ2-7; D call uncertain. Trimming took 5 bases from V and 2 from J, leaving 10 bases between them. Germline V gene data show CDR1 as LNHDA and CDR2 as SQIVND (reference sequence). This CDR3 spans 13 amino acids. Here the CDR3 reads CASSSDDTYEQYF. CDR3 coding DNA: TGTGCCAGTAGTTCCGATGACACCTACGAGCAGTACTTC.

This clone was counted between two and nine times. The V call is TRBV27, the J call TRBJ1-5; 7 bases are a match to TRBD1. Germline assignment: CDR1 MNHEY and CDR2 SMNVEV (reference sequence). After removal of 6 bases from V and 2 bases from J, the junction contained 7 bases not matched to a gene. The CDR3 consists of 15 residues. CDR3 region: CASSDRVYGNQPQHF. DNA for the CDR3: TGTGCCAGCAGCGACAGGGTATACGGCAATCAGCCCCAGCATTTT.

The chain combines TRBV19 with TRBJ2-3; a possible D gene is TRBD2 (6 bases). The V gene's germline CDR1 is LNHDA and CDR2 SQIVND (reference sequence). With 3 bases removed from V and 3 bases from J, the gap between germline ends came to 19 bases. The CDR3 loop spans 17 amino acids. CDR3 sequence reads: CASSMRRGLPETDTQYF. The CDR3 bases are TGTGCCAGTAGTATGAGGAGGGGACTCCCAGAGACAGATACGCAGTATTTT. The complete variable domain, with remaining parts taken from reference TRBV19 and TRBJ2-3, reads DGGITQSPKYLFRKEGQNVTLSCEQNLNHDAMYWYRQDPGQGLRLIYYSQIVNDFQKGDIAEGYSVSREKKESFPLTVTSAQKNPTAFYLCASSMRRGLPETDTQYFGPGTRLTVL.

Here the CDR3 reads CAWSIRFQETQYF. DNA for the CDR3: TGTGCCTGGAGTATCAGGTTCCAAGAGACCCAGTACTTC. V and J are TRBV30 and TRBJ2-5; D ambiguous. V was shortened by 2 bases and J by 1 base, with 8 bases between the two germline ends. CDR1 and CDR2 from the germline V gene are GTSNPN and SVGIG (reference sequence). The CDR3 runs 13 residues.

This clone was picked up a small number of times. This chain connects TRBV30 to TRBJ1-2; maybe TRBD1 (6 bases). With 2 bases removed from V and 5 bases from J, the gap between germline ends came to 18 bases. The CDR3 spans 15 residues. The germline CDR1 and CDR2 sequences are GTSNPN and SVGIG (reference sequence). DNA of the CDR3: TGTGCCTGGAGTTCGACAGGTGTTCCTTCTTATGGCTACACCTTC. Encoded protein: CAWSSTGVPSYGYTF.

V is TRBV7-9 and J is TRBJ2-1; 14 nucleotides line up with TRBD2. CDR1 and CDR2 from the germline V gene are SEHNR and FQNEAQ (reference sequence). This CDR3 comprises 19 residues. The V gene end was trimmed by 4 bases and the J gene end by 0 bases; junction bases not matched to a gene: 8. CDR3 amino acids: CASSSWTSGRSSSYNEQFF. The DNA for the CDR3 is TGTGCCAGCAGCTCCTGGACTAGCGGGAGGAGTAGCTCCTACAATGAGCAGTTCTTC.

The rearrangement joins TRBV7-9 to TRBJ2-2; TRBD1 agrees at 8 bases. In germline, CDR1 is SEHNR, CDR2 FQNEAQ (reference sequence). The CDR3 loop spans 16 amino acids. V gave up 2 bases and J gave up 6 bases; unmatched junction bases: 8. The CDR3 DNA follows: TGTGCCAGCAGCTTACGGCAGGGGGCGCACCCCGGGGAGCTGTTTTTT. The encoded protein is CASSLRQGAHPGELFF.

The chain joins TRBV11-2 to TRBJ2-4; 8 bases match TRBD2. The CDR3 extends over 14 amino acids. With V trimmed by 5 bases and J by 9 bases, 9 bases remained unmatched. From germline, CDR1 is SGHAT and CDR2 FQNNGV. CDR3: CASSGPGTSLIQYF. Here the CDR3 DNA reads TGTGCCAGCAGCGGCCCGGGGACTAGTCTCATTCAGTACTTC.

This clone was recorded only once. The chain links TRBV9 to TRBJ2-1, with TRBD2 matching over 9 bases. The CDR3 covers 16 residues. Germline V gene sequence: CDR1 SGDLS, CDR2 YYNGEE. Trimming removed 0 bases from V and 2 bases from J; junction bases left unmatched: 3. The CDR3 DNA is TGTGCCAGCAGCGTAGGGGGGACTAGCCCCTACAATGAGCAGTTCTTC. Encoded protein: CASSVGGTSPYNEQFF.

This rearrangement joins TRBV7-3 to TRBJ2-1, with D possibly TRBD2 on 6 matching bases. This CDR3 contains 15 residues. Germline CDR1 reads SGHTA; CDR2 reads FQGTGA. The V gene lost 5 bases and the J gene lost 4 bases, with 15 bases spanning the gap. CDR3 sequence: CASSPEAGKYNEQFF. The CDR3 coding sequence is TGTGCCAGCAGCCCAGAAGCGGGTAAATACAATGAGCAGTTCTTC.